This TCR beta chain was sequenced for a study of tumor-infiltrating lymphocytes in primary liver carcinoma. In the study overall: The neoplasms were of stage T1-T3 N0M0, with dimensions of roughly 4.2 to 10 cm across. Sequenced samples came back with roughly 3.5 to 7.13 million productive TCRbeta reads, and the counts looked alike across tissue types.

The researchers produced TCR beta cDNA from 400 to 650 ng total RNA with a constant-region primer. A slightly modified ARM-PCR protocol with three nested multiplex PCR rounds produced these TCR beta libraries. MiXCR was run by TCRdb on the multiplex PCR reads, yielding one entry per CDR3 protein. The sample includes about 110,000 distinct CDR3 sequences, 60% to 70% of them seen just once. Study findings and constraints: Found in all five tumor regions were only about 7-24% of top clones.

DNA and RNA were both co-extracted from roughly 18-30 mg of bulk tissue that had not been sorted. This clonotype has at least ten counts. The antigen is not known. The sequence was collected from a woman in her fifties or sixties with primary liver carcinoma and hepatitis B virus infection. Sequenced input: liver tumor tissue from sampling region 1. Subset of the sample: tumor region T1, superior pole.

For the CDR3, the DNA is TGTGCCAGCAGTCGCTCCGGGACAGACTCCTACGAGCAGTACTTC. This encodes CASSRSGTDSYEQYF. The chain couples TRBV6-5 to TRBJ2-7; 7 nucleotides align to TRBD1. After removal of 5 bases from V and 0 bases from J, the junction contained 7 bases not matched to a gene. CDR3 length: 15 residues. From germline, CDR1 is MNHEY and CDR2 SVGAGI.